This entry lists 17 T cell receptor beta chains sequenced from one sample in a study of breast tumors, draining lymph nodes, adjacent tissues (dated by TCRdb to the mid-2010s). Receptor amplification or capture employed multiplex PCR. Sequencing was carried out with an Illumina HiSeq 2000. TCRdb passed the public sequencing reads through fastp at Q25 and MiXCR, retaining productive beta sequences. Rows with a matching CDR3 protein are joined into one entry that keeps the most common DNA and genes. Recorded for this sample are some 130,000 distinct CDR3 sequences; just under 20% of them occurred a single time. 3% to 4% of the sample rests with the top ten. Lymph node samples were obtained from the axillary draining lymph nodes of breast cancer patients. What was sequenced was axillary lymph node tissue. All receptors come from a female donor with breast cancer. Some clones in this sample may be carry-over from other donors' samples.

This clonotype has ten or more counts. V gene TRBV11-1 combines with J gene TRBJ2-1, with 7 positions matching TRBD2. CDR1 and CDR2 from the germline V gene are SGHAT and FQDESV (reference sequence). V shed 4 bases and J 9 bases; nucleotides not matched to a gene: 12. This CDR3 comprises 15 residues. The CDR3 DNA follows: TGTGCCAGCAGCTCCGGGATACAACGGGGGGTTGAGCAGTTCTTC. This translates into CASSSGIQRGVEQFF.

This clonotype has more than one count but fewer than ten. The J gene is TRBJ1-4, the V gene TRBV19; D is unclear. The CDR3 has 13 amino acids. V lost 6 bases, J lost 4 bases, and 9 bases lay in between. Looked up from germline, CDR1 is LNHDA and CDR2 is SQIVND (reference sequence). CDR3 loop: CASRRRLNEKLFF. In nucleotides, the CDR3 is TGTGCCAGTAGGAGGAGACTTAATGAAAAACTGTTTTTT.

Many counts were recorded for this clonotype. The chain links TRBV6-6 to TRBJ1-2; 7 bases match TRBD1. This CDR3 is built from 16 residues. V was clipped by 6 bases and J by 0 bases; unmatched bases: 10. Germline values: CDR1 MNHNY, CDR2 SVGAGI (reference sequence). CDR3 amino acids: CASSIKPGTANYGYTF. CDR3 nucleotide sequence: TGTGCCAGCAGCATAAAACCCGGGACAGCTAACTATGGCTACACCTTC.

This clonotype was seen many times. This chain links TRBV6-5 with TRBJ1-2; 7 bases are shared with TRBD1. Looked up from germline, CDR1 is MNHEY and CDR2 is SVGAGI. There are 14 residues in the CDR3. V lost 6 bases and J lost 7; bases outside the gene matches: 11. The CDR3 DNA sequence: TGTGCCAGCAGCCTGCAGACAGGGCTGAGTGGCTACACCTTC. This translates into CASSLQTGLSGYTF.

This clonotype was seen repeatedly, ten times or more. This chain joins TRBV20-1 and TRBJ1-5, with D possibly matching TRBD1 (5 bases). Deletions cut 0 bases from V and 5 bases from J, with 11 bases between. CDR1 is DFQATT, CDR2 SNEGSKA, per germline (reference sequence). The CDR3 contains 14 residues. The DNA for the CDR3 is TGCAGTGCTAGAGATTTGCAGGGACATCAGCCCCAGCATTTT. Translated: CSARDLQGHQPQHF.

This clonotype appeared many times. The chain links TRBV5-8 to TRBJ2-3; D is unresolved. This CDR3 is 18 amino acids long. The ends were cut back, 7 bases at V and 0 bases at J, with 24 bases in the middle. From germline, CDR1 is SGHTS and CDR2 YDEGEE. CDR3 sequence reads: CASAEDAQSRSSTDTQYF. Here the CDR3 DNA reads TGTGCCAGCGCTGAGGATGCGCAGAGCAGATCTAGCACAGATACGCAGTATTTT.

This clonotype was observed at least ten times. V usage is TRBV12-3 or TRBV12-4 and J usage is TRBJ2-1; TRBD2 aligns across 9 bases. V was clipped by 4 bases and J by 8 bases; unmatched bases: 9. The CDR3 is made up of 15 amino acids. The CDR3 reads CASSSTWTSEDEQFF. The CDR3 bases are TGTGCCAGCAGTTCTACTTGGACTAGCGAGGATGAGCAGTTCTTC.

This chain joins TRBV20-1 and TRBJ2-1; perhaps D is TRBD1 or TRBD2 (6 bases each). Trimming removed 1 base from V and 9 bases from J, with 16 bases in between. Germline V gene data show CDR1 as DFQATT and CDR2 as SNEGSKA (reference sequence). The CDR3 consists of 14 residues. The CDR3 DNA reads TGCAGTGCTAGAGGTTGGGGGGCTTCAGGTGAGCAGTTCTTC. Protein: CSARGWGASGEQFF.

This clonotype was detected many times. The V and J genes are TRBV20-1 and TRBJ1-5, with D possibly matching TRBD1 (6 bases). V gave up 0 bases and J gave up 0 bases, with 9 bases separating them. CDR3 size: 15 residues. Germline values: CDR1 DFQATT, CDR2 SNEGSKA (reference sequence). This CDR3 reads CSAREDRYSNQPQHF. In DNA form, the CDR3 reads TGCAGTGCTAGAGAGGACAGATATAGCAATCAGCCCCAGCATTTT.

J is TRBJ1-6 and V is TRBV4-1; D ambiguous. The germline gives CDR1 MGHRA, CDR2 YSYEKL. This CDR3 has 15 residues. Trimming left V 2 bases short and J 0 bases short, with 5 bases between. Here the CDR3 DNA reads TGCGCCAGCAGCCAAACTAGCTCCTATAATTCACCCCTCCACTTT. It codes for CASSQTSSYNSPLHF.

This clonotype was seen many times. The chain combines TRBV2 with TRBJ1-2; D unclear. Trimming removed 5 bases at V and 2 bases at J, with 6 bases between. The CDR3 is made up of 12 amino acids. Germline values: CDR1 SNHLY, CDR2 FYNNEI. The CDR3 spells CASSMENYGYTF. The CDR3 DNA is TGTGCCAGCAGTATGGAGAACTATGGCTACACCTTC.

This clonotype was seen repeatedly, ten times or more. This rearrangement joins TRBV10-3 to TRBJ1-2; 8 positions agree with TRBD1. CDR3 length equals 14 residues. CDR1 and CDR2 from the germline V gene are ENHRY and SYGVKD. Losses at the gene ends were 6 bases for V and 4 bases for J; bases not matched to a gene: 7. CDR3 DNA: TGTGCCATCAGAACCCTGGACAGGGCCTATGGCTACACCTTC. Translation: CAIRTLDRAYGYTF.

To note about this clonotype: A single base separates this from a much larger clone, so it may be a read error. The conserved phenylalanine or tryptophan is not found at the CDR3 terminus, so this likely reflects a read error. This chain joins TRBV3-1 and TRBJ2-1; D possibly corresponds to TRBD1 (6 bases). This CDR3 is built from 16 residues. Looked up from germline, CDR1 is LGHDT and CDR2 is YNNKEL (reference sequence). V was cut by 3 bases and J by 2 bases, with 14 bases left in between. In nucleotides, the CDR3 is TGTGCCAGCAGCCACCAGCGGACAGATCCCTACAATGAGCAGTTCTCC. Translating gives CASSHQRTDPYNEQFS.

The sample holds many counts of this clonotype. This chain's CDR3 is CASSLLGDTYEQYF. Written as DNA, the CDR3 is TGTGCCAGCAGCTTATTGGGGGACACCTACGAGCAGTACTTC. V gene TRBV7-2 combines with J gene TRBJ2-7, with D perhaps matching TRBD1 (6 bases). There are 14 residues in the CDR3. V gave up 2 bases and J gave up 2 bases, with 10 bases separating them. CDR1 and CDR2 from the germline V gene are SGHTA and FQGNSA. Using reference TRBV7-2 and TRBJ2-7 for the parts outside the CDR3, the full variable domain is GAGVSQSPSNKVTEKGKDVELRCDPISGHTALYWYRQSLGQGLEFLIYFQGNSAPDKSGLPSDRFSAERTGGSVSTLTIQRTQQEDSAVYLCASSLLGDTYEQYFGPGTRLTVT.

The table lists this clonotype with many counts. This chain uses TRBV30 with TRBJ2-7; 9 nucleotides line up with TRBD1. The V segment lost 3 bases and the J segment 4 bases; nucleotides outside the gene matches: 10. The CDR3 covers 15 residues. Germline loops: CDR1 GTSNPN, CDR2 SVGIG (reference sequence). CDR3 sequence reads: CAWRPPGQGIYEQYF. For the CDR3, the DNA is TGTGCCTGGAGGCCTCCGGGACAGGGAATTTACGAGCAGTACTTC.

This clonotype was counted at least ten times. The rearrangement joins TRBV7-2 to TRBJ2-2; 8 bases are shared with TRBD2. This CDR3 has 18 amino acids. The germline V gene has CDR1 SGHTA and CDR2 FQGNSA. V was pared by 5 bases and J by 4 bases, with 15 bases of the junction left unmatched. CDR3 region: CASSHPDGRGGGTGELFF. The CDR3 coding sequence is TGTGCCAGCAGCCACCCTGATGGACGGGGGGGAGGCACCGGGGAGCTGTTTTTT.

Comment on this clonotype: Being one base from a much bigger clone, this may be a read error. The genes are TRBV4-1 and TRBJ2-2; tentative D call: TRBD2 (5 bases). Germline CDR1 reads MGHRA; CDR2 reads YSYEKL. This CDR3 is 16 amino acids long. CDR3 nucleotide sequence: TGCGCCAGCAGCCAAGAGGTAGCGAGCAACACCGGGGAGCCGTTTTTT. It yields the protein CASSQEVASNTGEPFF.